This T cell receptor (beta chain) stems from a study of OX40 agonist ivuxolimab in advanced cancers. The CDR3 has 15 residues. CDR1 MGHRA and CDR2 YSYEKL come from the germline V gene. Sequenced by immunoSEQ multiplex PCR; TCRdb stores in-frame clones only, minus some. Of 20,000 or so clones listed, around three quarters were seen once; the top ten hold around 30%. This sequence originates from an adult with an advanced solid tumor such as melanoma, head and neck, liver or kidney cancer. The rearrangement links TRBV4-1 to TRBJ2-5; the D gene is possibly TRBD1 (6 bases). The last part of the DNA fits TRBJ2-7 better; the J call may be wrong. The source was CD4+ or CD8+ T cells sorted from blood, collected in a trial of the OX40 agonist ivuxolimab. CDR3 bases: TGCGCCAGCAGCCAAGAGGAGGACAGCTCCTACGAGCAGTACTTC. This sequence encodes CASSQEEDSSYEQYF.